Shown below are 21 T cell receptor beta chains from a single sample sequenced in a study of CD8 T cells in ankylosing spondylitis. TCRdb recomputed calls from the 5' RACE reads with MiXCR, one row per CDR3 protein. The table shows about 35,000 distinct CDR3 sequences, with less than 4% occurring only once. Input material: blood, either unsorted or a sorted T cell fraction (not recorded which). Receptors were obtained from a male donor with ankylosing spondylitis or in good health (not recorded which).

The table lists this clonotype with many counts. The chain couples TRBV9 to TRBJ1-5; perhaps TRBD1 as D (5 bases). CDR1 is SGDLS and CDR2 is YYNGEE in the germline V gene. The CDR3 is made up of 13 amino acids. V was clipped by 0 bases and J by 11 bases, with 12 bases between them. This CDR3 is CASSVGEGRAQHF. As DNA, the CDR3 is TGTGCCAGCAGCGTAGGGGAGGGGAGAGCCCAGCATTTT.

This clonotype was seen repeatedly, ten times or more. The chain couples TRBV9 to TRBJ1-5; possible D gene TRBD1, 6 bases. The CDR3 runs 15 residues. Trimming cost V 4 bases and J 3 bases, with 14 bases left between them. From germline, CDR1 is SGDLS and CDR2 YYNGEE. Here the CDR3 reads CASSLTGRFNQPQHF. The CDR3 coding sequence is TGTGCCAGCAGCCTAACAGGGAGATTCAATCAGCCCCAGCATTTT.

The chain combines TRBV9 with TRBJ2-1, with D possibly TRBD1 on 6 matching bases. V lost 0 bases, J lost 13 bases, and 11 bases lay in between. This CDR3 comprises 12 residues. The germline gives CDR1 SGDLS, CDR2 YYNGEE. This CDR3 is CASSVVEGDQFF. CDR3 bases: TGTGCCAGCAGCGTAGTTGAGGGGGACCAGTTCTTC.

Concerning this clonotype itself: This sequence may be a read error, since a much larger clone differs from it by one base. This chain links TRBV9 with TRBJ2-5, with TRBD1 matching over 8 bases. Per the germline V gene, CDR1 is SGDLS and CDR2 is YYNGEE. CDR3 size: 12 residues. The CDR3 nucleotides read TGTGCCAGCGCACAGGGGGAAGAGACCCAGGACTTC. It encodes CASAQGEETQDF.

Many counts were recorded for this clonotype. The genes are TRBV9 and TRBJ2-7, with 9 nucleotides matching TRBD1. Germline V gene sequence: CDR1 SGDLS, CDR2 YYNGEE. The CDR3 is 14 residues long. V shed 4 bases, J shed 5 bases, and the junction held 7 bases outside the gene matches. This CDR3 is CASSRTGGSDEQYV. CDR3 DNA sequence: TGTGCCAGCAGCCGTACAGGGGGCAGCGACGAGCAGTACGTC.

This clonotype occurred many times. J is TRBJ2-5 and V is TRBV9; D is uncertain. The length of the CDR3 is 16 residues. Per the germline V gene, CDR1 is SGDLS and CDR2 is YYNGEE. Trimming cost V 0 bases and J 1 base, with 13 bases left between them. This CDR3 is CASSVGLHATQETQYF. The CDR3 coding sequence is TGTGCCAGCAGCGTAGGGCTGCACGCAACCCAAGAGACCCAGTACTTC.

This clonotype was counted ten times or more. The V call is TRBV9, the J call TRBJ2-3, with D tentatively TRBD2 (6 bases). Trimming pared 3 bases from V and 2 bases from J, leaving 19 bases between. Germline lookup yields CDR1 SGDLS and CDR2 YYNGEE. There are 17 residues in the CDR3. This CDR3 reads CASSEGPGGAYTDTQYF. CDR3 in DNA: TGTGCCAGCAGCGAGGGTCCCGGGGGAGCTTACACAGATACGCAGTATTTT.

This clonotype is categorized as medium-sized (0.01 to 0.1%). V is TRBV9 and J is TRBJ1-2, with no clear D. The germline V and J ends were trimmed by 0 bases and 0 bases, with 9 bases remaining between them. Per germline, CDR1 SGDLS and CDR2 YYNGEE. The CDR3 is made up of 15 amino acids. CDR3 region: CASSVGQAPNYGYTF. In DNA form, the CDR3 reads TGTGCCAGCAGCGTAGGGCAGGCTCCTAACTATGGCTACACCTTC.

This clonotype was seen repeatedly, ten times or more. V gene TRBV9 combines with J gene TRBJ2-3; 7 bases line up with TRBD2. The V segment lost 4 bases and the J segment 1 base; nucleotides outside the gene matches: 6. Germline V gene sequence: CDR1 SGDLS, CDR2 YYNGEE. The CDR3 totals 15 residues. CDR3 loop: CASSSGTPRTDTQYF. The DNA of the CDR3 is TGTGCCAGCAGCAGCGGGACTCCTCGCACAGATACGCAGTATTTT.

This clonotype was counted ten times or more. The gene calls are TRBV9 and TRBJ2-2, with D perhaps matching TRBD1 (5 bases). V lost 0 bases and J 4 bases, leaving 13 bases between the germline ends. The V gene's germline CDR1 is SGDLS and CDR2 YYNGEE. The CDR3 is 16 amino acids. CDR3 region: CASSVGQGWSTGELFF. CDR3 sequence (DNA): TGTGCCAGCAGCGTAGGGCAGGGATGGTCCACCGGGGAGCTGTTTTTT.

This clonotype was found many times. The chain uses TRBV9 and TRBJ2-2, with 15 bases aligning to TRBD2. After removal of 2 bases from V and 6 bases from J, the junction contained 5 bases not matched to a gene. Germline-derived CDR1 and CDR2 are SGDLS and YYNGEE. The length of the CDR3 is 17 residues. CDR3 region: CASSVTGTSGRSGELFF. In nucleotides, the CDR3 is TGTGCCAGCAGCGTCACCGGGACTAGCGGGAGGTCCGGGGAGCTGTTTTTT.

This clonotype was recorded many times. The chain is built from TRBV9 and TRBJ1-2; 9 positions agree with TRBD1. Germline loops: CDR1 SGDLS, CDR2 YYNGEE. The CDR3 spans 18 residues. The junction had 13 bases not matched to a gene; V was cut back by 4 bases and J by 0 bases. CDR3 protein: CASSSSPGTGFSNYGYTF. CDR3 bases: TGTGCCAGCAGCTCAAGTCCCGGGACAGGGTTTTCTAACTATGGCTACACCTTC.

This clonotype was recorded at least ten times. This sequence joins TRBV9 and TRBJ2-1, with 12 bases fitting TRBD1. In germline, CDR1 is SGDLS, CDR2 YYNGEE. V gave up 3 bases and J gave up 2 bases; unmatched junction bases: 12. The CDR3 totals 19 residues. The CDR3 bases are TGTGCCAGCAGCGCCACCGGGACAGGGGGCCAAGTAGCCTACAATGAGCAGTTCTTC. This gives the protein CASSATGTGGQVAYNEQFF. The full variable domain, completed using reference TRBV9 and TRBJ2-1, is DSGVTQTPKHLITATGQRVTLRCSPRSGDLSVYWYQQSLDQGLQFLIQYYNGEERAKGNILERFSAQQFPDLHSELNLSSLELGDSALYFCASSATGTGGQVAYNEQFFGPGTRLTVL.

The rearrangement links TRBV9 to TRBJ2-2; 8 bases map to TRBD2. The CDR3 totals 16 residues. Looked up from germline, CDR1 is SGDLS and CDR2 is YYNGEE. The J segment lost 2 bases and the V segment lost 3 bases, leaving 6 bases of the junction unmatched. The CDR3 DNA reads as TGTGCCAGCAGCGCACTCACTAGCGGAAACACCGGGGAGCTGTTTTTT. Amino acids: CASSALTSGNTGELFF.

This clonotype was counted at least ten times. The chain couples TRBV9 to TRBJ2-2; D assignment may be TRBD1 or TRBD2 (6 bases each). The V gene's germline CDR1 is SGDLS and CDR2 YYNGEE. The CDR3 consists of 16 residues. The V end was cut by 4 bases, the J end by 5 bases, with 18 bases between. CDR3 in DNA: TGTGCCAGCAGCACCAACCCGGGGGCGAGTACCGGGGAGCTGTTTTTT. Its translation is CASSTNPGASTGELFF.

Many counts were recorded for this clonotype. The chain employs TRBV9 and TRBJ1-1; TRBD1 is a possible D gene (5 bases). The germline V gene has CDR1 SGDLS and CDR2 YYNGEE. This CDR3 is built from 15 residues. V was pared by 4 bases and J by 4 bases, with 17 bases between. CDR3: CASSPLTGGTTEAFF. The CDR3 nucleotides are TGTGCCAGCAGCCCGCTGACGGGGGGTACCACTGAAGCTTTCTTT. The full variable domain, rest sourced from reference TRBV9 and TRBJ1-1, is DSGVTQTPKHLITATGQRVTLRCSPRSGDLSVYWYQQSLDQGLQFLIQYYNGEERAKGNILERFSAQQFPDLHSELNLSSLELGDSALYFCASSPLTGGTTEAFFGQGTRLTVV.

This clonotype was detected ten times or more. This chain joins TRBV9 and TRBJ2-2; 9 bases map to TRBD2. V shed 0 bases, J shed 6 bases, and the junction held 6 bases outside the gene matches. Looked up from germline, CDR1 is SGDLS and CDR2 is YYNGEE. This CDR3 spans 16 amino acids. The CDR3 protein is CASSVASGVVAGELFF. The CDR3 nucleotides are TGTGCCAGCAGCGTAGCTAGCGGGGTAGTCGCCGGGGAGCTGTTTTTT.

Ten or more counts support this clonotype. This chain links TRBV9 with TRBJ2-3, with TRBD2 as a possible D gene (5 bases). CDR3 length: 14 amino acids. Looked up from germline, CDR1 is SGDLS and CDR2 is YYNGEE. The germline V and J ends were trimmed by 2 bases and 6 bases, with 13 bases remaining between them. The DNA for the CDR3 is TGTGCCAGCAGCGTCCGGGATTGGGCGGATACGCAGTATTTT. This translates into CASSVRDWADTQYF. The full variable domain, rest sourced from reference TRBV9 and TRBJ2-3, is DSGVTQTPKHLITATGQRVTLRCSPRSGDLSVYWYQQSLDQGLQFLIQYYNGEERAKGNILERFSAQQFPDLHSELNLSSLELGDSALYFCASSVRDWADTQYFGPGTRLTVL.

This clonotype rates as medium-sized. The CDR3 DNA reads TGCAGCGTTGGAGGGCTCTCTGGGGCCAACGTCCTGACTTTC. It codes for CSVGGLSGANVLTF. The gene calls are TRBV29-1 and TRBJ2-6; possibly TRBD2 for D (5 bases). Trimming took 4 bases from V and 0 from J, leaving 7 bases between them. Germline V gives CDR1 SQVTM, CDR2 ANQGSEA. CDR3 size: 14 residues. The complete variable domain, with remaining parts taken from reference TRBV29-1 and TRBJ2-6, reads SAVISQKPSRDICQRGTSLTIQCQVDSQVTMMFWYRQQPGQSLTLIATANQGSEATYESGFVIDKFPISRPNLTFSTLTVSNMSPEDSSIYLCSVGGLSGANVLTFGAGSRLTVL.

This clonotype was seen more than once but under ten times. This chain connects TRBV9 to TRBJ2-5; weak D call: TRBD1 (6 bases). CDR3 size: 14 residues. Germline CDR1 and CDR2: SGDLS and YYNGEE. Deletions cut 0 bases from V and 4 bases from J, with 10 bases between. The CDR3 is CASSVVPRGETQYF. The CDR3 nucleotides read TGTGCCAGCAGCGTAGTACCCAGGGGAGAGACCCAGTACTTC.

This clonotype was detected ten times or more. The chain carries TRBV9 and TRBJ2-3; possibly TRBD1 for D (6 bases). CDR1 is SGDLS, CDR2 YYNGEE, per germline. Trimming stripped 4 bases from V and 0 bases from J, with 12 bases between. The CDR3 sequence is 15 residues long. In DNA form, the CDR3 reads TGTGCCAGCAGCCTCCGACAGGATAGCACAGATACGCAGTATTTT. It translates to CASSLRQDSTDTQYF.